One sample yielded the 21 T cell receptor beta chains listed below, sequenced in a study of T-cell memory formation after mild COVID-19. TCRdb ran MiXCR on the 5' RACE reads and lists one entry per CDR3 protein. Here the sample spans a few hundred thousand distinct CDR3 sequences, 15% to 20% being singletons. Sample: PBMCs or a T cell subset sorted from them (not recorded which). These receptors originate from a man aged 18 to 30 who had mild COVID-19 (a few samples of this study predate the infection). Cell type and time point are not known.

This clonotype has a handful of counts. V and J are TRBV28 and TRBJ1-6; 8 nucleotides align to TRBD1. V lost 7 bases and J lost 9; bases outside the gene matches: 17. The germline V gene has CDR1 MDHEN and CDR2 SYDVKM. CDR3 length equals 17 residues. The CDR3 is CASIARDRRRRRSPLHF. CDR3 DNA sequence: TGTGCCAGCATTGCGCGGGACAGGCGACGCAGGCGTTCACCCCTCCACTTT.

In this sample, this clonotype turned up many times. The V gene is TRBV6-2 or TRBV6-3, the J gene TRBJ1-6; D not resolved. Germline V gives CDR1 MNHEY, CDR2 SVGEGT. The CDR3 totals 13 residues. The V and J ends lost 7 bases and 7 bases respectively, with 11 bases between them. The CDR3 loop reads CASTIEPNSPLHF. The CDR3 bases are TGTGCCAGCACCATCGAACCCAATTCACCCCTCCACTTT.

The chain has TRBV5-1 and TRBJ2-7; 9 bases map to TRBD1. This CDR3 spans 15 amino acids. J was trimmed by 3 bases and V by 5 bases; bases with no gene match: 9. Looked up from germline, CDR1 is SGHRS and CDR2 is YFSETQ. The CDR3 bases are TGCGCCAGCAGGTTGACAGGGGGGCCAAACTACGAGCAGTACTTC. Translated: CASRLTGGPNYEQYF.

This clonotype came up a few times. Here the CDR3 DNA reads TGTGCCAGCAGTTACGTGGGACAGGGAAATTCACCCCTCCACTTT. As protein: CASSYVGQGNSPLHF. The chain joins TRBV6-2 or TRBV6-3 to TRBJ1-6; 9 nucleotides agree with TRBD1. Trimming removed 2 bases from V and 7 bases from J; junction bases left unmatched: 3. Germline values: CDR1 MNHEY, CDR2 SVGEGT. CDR3 size: 15 residues.

In its sample, this clonotype was seen many times. The DNA of the CDR3 is TGTGCCAGCAGCTTAGGGGCCGGCAGGGGTAACTCCTACGAGCAGTACGTC. This encodes CASSLGAGRGNSYEQYV. The chain is built from TRBV7-8 and TRBJ2-7; D is possibly TRBD1 (6 bases). Germline V gene lookup returns CDR1 SGHVS and CDR2 FQNEAQ. The CDR3 runs to 17 residues. Trimming stripped 1 base from V and 0 bases from J, with 16 bases between.

A word on this clonotype: Being one base from a much bigger clone, this may be a read error. As DNA, the CDR3 is TGCGCCAGCAGCGGGACTTCGATTGATACGCAGTATTTT. Amino acids: CASSGTSIDTQYF. This chain links TRBV5-1 with TRBJ2-3; possibly TRBD2 for D (6 bases). Trimming cost V 4 bases and J 6 bases, with 12 bases left between them. Germline lookup yields CDR1 SGHRS and CDR2 YFSETQ. This CDR3 is 13 amino acids long.

The chain is built from TRBV5-1 and TRBJ2-3; 12 nucleotides line up with TRBD2. CDR3 size: 19 residues. Germline CDR1 and CDR2: SGHRS and YFSETQ. Trimming removed 4 bases from V and 4 bases from J; junction bases left unmatched: 16. The CDR3 sequence is CASSLSGTSGSGGADTQYF. DNA of the CDR3: TGCGCCAGCAGCCTGAGCGGGACTAGCGGGTCCGGCGGCGCAGATACGCAGTATTTT. Drawing the rest from reference TRBV5-1 and TRBJ2-3, the complete variable domain is KAGVTQTPRYLIKTRGQQVTLSCSPISGHRSVSWYQQTPGQGLQFLFEYFSETQRNKGNFPGRFSGRQFSNSRSEMNVSTLELGDSALYLCASSLSGTSGSGGADTQYFGPGTRLTVL.

This clonotype was observed at least ten times. The chain uses TRBV12-3 or TRBV12-4 and TRBJ2-3; D is undetermined. V lost 5 bases, J lost 8 bases, and 14 bases lay in between. This CDR3 has 13 residues. The CDR3 protein is CASSLHRRPTQYF. In nucleotides, the CDR3 is TGTGCCAGCAGTCTCCACCGCCGGCCTACGCAGTATTTT.

The chain links TRBV15 to TRBJ2-3; tentatively, D is TRBD2 (5 bases). Trimming stripped 1 base from V and 7 bases from J, with 12 bases between. The CDR3 runs 14 residues. Germline assignment: CDR1 LNHNV and CDR2 YYDKDF (reference sequence). The CDR3 DNA follows: TGTGCCACCAGCAGAGGAGCGACGGGGAATACGCAGTATTTT. Translated: CATSRGATGNTQYF.

This rearrangement joins TRBV2 to TRBJ1-2; TRBD1 agrees at 7 bases. The CDR3 spans 16 residues. Germline CDR1 and CDR2: SNHLY and FYNNEI. The J segment lost 4 bases and the V segment lost 6 bases, leaving 14 bases of the junction unmatched. CDR3 nucleotides: TGTGCCAGCAGCGGACCGACCGGGACAGCTCCCTATGGCTACACCTTC. Translated: CASSGPTGTAPYGYTF.

Here the CDR3 DNA reads TGTGCCAGCAGACCATGGGTGGGGGGCTCTGAAGCTTTCTTT. It translates to CASRPWVGGSEAFF. V gene TRBV27 combines with J gene TRBJ1-1, with a weak D call TRBD1 (6 bases). Germline V gives CDR1 MNHEY, CDR2 SMNVEV (reference sequence). Between the trimmed V and J ends, which lost 6 bases and 6 bases, there was a span of 17 bases. There are 14 residues in the CDR3.

This clonotype was seen only a few times. V usage is TRBV6-2 or TRBV6-3 and J usage is TRBJ2-5, with 8 positions matching TRBD2. Trimming at V came to 5 bases and at J to 0 bases, leaving 5 bases not matched to a gene. Germline-derived CDR1 and CDR2 are MNHEY and SVGEGT. CDR3 length: 15 amino acids. The CDR3 sequence: CASSQRGLDQETQYF. DNA for the CDR3: TGTGCCAGCAGTCAGCGGGGGTTAGACCAAGAGACCCAGTACTTC.

This clonotype was seen ten or more times. This chain uses TRBV12-3 or TRBV12-4 with TRBJ2-1, with TRBD2 matching 14 bases. Unmatched junction bases numbered 2, after V lost 6 bases and J lost 7 bases. The CDR3 contains 14 residues. In DNA, the CDR3 is TGTGCCAGCAGATGGACTAGCGGGGGGAATGAGCAGTTCTTC. Its translation is CASRWTSGGNEQFF.

This clonotype has just a few counts. The chain has TRBV11-2 and TRBJ2-1, with unresolved D. Between the trimmed V and J ends, which lost 2 bases and 9 bases, there was a span of 11 bases. CDR3 length: 13 amino acids. Germline V gene lookup returns CDR1 SGHAT and CDR2 FQNNGV. The CDR3 DNA reads as TGTGCCAGCAGCTTAATAATGGGCGTTGAGCAGTTCTTC. This translates into CASSLIMGVEQFF.

This clonotype was observed a few times. CDR3 nucleotides: TGTGCCAGCACCCGACAGGGCTCTGGCTACACCTTC. The encoded protein is CASTRQGSGYTF. The genes are TRBV7-2 and TRBJ1-2; TRBD1 matches 7 bases. Germline V gives CDR1 SGHTA, CDR2 FQGNSA. The trim removed 7 bases at V and 7 bases at J, leaving 6 bases unmatched. The CDR3 spans 12 residues.

This clonotype was found a few times. The V and J genes are TRBV15 and TRBJ2-7; no definite D call. The CDR3 has 15 amino acids. V was clipped by 0 bases and J by 3 bases, with 12 bases between them. The germline V gene encodes CDR1 LNHNV and CDR2 YYDKDF (reference sequence). DNA of the CDR3: TGTGCCACCAGCAGAGAGGACGGCAGCCTCTACGAGCAGTACTTC. Protein sequence: CATSREDGSLYEQYF.

This clonotype came up a few times. The V gene is TRBV12-3 or TRBV12-4, the J gene TRBJ1-5; D not resolved. The CDR3 is 11 residues long. Trimming removed 6 bases at V and 6 bases at J, with 6 bases between. Here the CDR3 reads CASRRVQPQHF. CDR3 coding DNA: TGTGCCAGCAGGCGAGTTCAGCCCCAGCATTTT.

This chain uses TRBV15 with TRBJ1-2, with TRBD1 matching 9 bases. V was clipped by 4 bases and J by 4 bases; unmatched bases: 13. CDR3 length equals 17 residues. Germline V gene data show CDR1 as LNHNV and CDR2 as YYDKDF (reference sequence). DNA for the CDR3: TGTGCCACCAGCACACGAACCCCGGGACAGGGAAGCTATGGCTACACCTTC. The encoded protein is CATSTRTPGQGSYGYTF.

The chain recombines TRBV2 with TRBJ2-5; unclear D gene. This CDR3 region has 13 residues. V dropped 5 bases and J dropped 8 bases, with 15 bases sitting between them. Germline-derived CDR1 and CDR2 are SNHLY and FYNNEI. CDR3 sequence reads: CASSPPRLNTQYF. The CDR3 DNA reads TGTGCCAGCAGTCCCCCCAGGTTGAACACCCAGTACTTC.

In its sample, this clonotype was seen a few times. This chain links TRBV6-5 with TRBJ1-2, with D tentatively TRBD1 (6 bases). The CDR3 is made up of 13 amino acids. V was clipped by 6 bases and J by 4 bases, with 12 bases between them. Germline lookup yields CDR1 MNHEY and CDR2 SVGAGI. CDR3 region: CASRAGAVYGYTF. CDR3 coding DNA: TGTGCCAGCAGGGCAGGGGCAGTCTATGGCTACACCTTC.

This clonotype showed up just a few times. The chain combines TRBV7-6 with TRBJ1-1, with D unclear. The germline gives CDR1 SGHVS, CDR2 FNYEAQ. CDR3 length: 13 residues. V lost 5 bases and J 1 base, leaving 8 bases between the germline ends. CDR3 nucleotide sequence: TGTGCCAGCAGCCCGAAGGGGAACACTGAAGCTTTCTTT. Protein product: CASSPKGNTEAFF. Based on the CDR3 plus reference TRBV7-6 and TRBJ1-1, the full variable domain is GAGVSQSPRYKVTKRGQDVALRCDPISGHVSLYWYRQALGQGPEFLTYFNYEAQQDKSGLPNDRFSAERPEGSISTLTIQRTEQRDSAMYRCASSPKGNTEAFFGQGTRLTVV.